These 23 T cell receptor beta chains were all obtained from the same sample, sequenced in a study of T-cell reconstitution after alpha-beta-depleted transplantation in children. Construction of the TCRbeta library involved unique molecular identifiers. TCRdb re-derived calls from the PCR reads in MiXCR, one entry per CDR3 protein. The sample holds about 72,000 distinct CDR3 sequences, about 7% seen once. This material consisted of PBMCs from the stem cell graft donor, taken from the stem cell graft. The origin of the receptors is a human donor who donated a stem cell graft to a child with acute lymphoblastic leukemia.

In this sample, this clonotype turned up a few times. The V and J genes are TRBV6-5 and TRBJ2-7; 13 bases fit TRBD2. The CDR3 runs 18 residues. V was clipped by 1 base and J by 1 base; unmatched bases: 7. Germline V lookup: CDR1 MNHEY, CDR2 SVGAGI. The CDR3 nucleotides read TGTGCCAGCAGTTACTTGAGGACTAGCGGGAGAAGTTCCTACGAGCAGTACTTC. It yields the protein CASSYLRTSGRSSYEQYF.

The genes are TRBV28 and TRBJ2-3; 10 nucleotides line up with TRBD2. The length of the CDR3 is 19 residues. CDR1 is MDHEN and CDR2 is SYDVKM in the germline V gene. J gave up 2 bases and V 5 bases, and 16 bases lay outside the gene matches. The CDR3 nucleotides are TGTGCCAGCAGTCCCCAGTTCGATACTAGCGGGATGTTCACAGATACGCAGTATTTT. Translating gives CASSPQFDTSGMFTDTQYF.

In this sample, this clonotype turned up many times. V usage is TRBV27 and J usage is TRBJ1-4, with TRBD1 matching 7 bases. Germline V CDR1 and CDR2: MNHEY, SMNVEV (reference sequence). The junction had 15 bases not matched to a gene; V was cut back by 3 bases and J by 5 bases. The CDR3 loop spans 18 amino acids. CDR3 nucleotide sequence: TGTGCCAGCAGTTTTCGCGGGCCCTACAGGGGAGAGAATGAAAAACTGTTTTTT. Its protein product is CASSFRGPYRGENEKLFF.

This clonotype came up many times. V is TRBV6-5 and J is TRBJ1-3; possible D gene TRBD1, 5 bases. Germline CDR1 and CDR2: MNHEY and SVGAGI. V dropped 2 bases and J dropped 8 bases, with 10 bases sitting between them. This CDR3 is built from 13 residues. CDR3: CASSYRGRDTIYF. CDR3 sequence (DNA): TGTGCCAGCAGTTACAGGGGCCGAGACACCATATATTTT.

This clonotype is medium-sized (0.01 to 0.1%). DNA of the CDR3: TGTGCCATCAGTGAGAAAGGGACAGGGGGAGCAGATACGCAGTATTTT. This translates into CAISEKGTGGADTQYF. The genes are TRBV10-3 and TRBJ2-3; 11 nucleotides align to TRBD1. The CDR3 runs 16 residues. Germline V lookup: CDR1 ENHRY, CDR2 SYGVKD. The J segment lost 4 bases and the V segment lost 2 bases, leaving 5 bases of the junction unmatched.

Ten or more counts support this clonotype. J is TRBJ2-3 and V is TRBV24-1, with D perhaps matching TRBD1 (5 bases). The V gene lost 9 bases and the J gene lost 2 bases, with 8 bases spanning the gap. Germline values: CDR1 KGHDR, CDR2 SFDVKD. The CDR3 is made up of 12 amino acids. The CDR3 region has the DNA TGTGCCACCGGCAGGGACACAGATACGCAGTATTTT. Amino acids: CATGRDTDTQYF.

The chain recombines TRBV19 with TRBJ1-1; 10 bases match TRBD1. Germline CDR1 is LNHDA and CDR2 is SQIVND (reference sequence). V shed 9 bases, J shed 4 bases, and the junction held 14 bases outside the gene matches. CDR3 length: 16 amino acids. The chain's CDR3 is CASLARDRGRSTEAFF. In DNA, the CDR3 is TGTGCCAGCCTCGCCCGGGACAGGGGACGGAGCACTGAAGCTTTCTTT.

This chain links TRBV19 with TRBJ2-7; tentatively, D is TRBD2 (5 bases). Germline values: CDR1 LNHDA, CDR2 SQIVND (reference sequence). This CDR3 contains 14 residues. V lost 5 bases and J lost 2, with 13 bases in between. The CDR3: CASSPHRDTYEQYF. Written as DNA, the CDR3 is TGTGCCAGTAGTCCACACCGGGATACCTACGAGCAGTACTTC.

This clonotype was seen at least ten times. The CDR3 DNA is TGCGCCAGCAGCTTGGGTACAACTAATGAAAAACTGTTTTTT. Translated: CASSLGTTNEKLFF. The genes are TRBV5-1 and TRBJ1-4; D remains unclear. There are 14 residues in the CDR3. V was pared by 0 bases and J by 0 bases, with 3 bases between. The germline gives CDR1 SGHRS, CDR2 YFSETQ.

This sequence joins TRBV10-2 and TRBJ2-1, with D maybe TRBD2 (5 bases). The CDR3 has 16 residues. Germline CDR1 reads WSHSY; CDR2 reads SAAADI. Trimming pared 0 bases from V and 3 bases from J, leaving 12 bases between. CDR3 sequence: CASSESRSGIYNEQFF. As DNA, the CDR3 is TGCGCCAGCAGTGAGTCGCGGAGCGGAATCTACAATGAGCAGTTCTTC.

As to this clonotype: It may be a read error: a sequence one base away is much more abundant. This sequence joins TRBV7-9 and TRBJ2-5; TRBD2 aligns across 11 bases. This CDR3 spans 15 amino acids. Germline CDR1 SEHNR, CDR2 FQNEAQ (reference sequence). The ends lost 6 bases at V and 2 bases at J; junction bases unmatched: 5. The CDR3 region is CASRPLAGGQETQYF. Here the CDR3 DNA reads TGTGCCAGCAGGCCTTTAGCGGGGGGGCAAGAGACCCAGTACTTC. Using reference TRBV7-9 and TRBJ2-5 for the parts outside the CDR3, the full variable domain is DTGVSQNPRHKITKRGQNVTFRCDPISEHNRLYWYRQTLGQGPEFLTYFQNEAQLEKSRLLSDRFSAERPKGSFSTLEIQRTEQGDSAMYLCASRPLAGGQETQYFGPGTRLLVL.

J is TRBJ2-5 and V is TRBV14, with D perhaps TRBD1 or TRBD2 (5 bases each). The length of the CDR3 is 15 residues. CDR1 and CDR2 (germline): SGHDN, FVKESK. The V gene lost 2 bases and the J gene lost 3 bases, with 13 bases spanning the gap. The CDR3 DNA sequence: TGTGCCAGCAGCCAAAGACCCGGGACGGAAGAGACCCAGTACTTC. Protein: CASSQRPGTEETQYF. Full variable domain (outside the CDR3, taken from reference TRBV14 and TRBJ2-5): EAGVTQFPSHSVIEKGQTVTLRCDPISGHDNLYWYRRVMGKEIKFLLHFVKESKQDESGMPNNRFLAERTGGTYSTLKVQPAELEDSGVYFCASSQRPGTEETQYFGPGTRLLVL.

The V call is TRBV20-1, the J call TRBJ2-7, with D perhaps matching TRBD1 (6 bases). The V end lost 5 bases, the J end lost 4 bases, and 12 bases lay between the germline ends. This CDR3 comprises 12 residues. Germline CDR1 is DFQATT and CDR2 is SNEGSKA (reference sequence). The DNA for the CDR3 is TGCAGTGCTCCGCCGAGGGGGTACGAGCAGTACTTC. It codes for CSAPPRGYEQYF.

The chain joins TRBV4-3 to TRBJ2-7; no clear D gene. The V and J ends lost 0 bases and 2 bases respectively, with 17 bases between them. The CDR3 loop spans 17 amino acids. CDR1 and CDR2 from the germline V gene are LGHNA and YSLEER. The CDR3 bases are TGCGCCAGCAGCCAAGACGCCCATGGGCAGGTGACCTACGAGCAGTACTTC. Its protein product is CASSQDAHGQVTYEQYF.

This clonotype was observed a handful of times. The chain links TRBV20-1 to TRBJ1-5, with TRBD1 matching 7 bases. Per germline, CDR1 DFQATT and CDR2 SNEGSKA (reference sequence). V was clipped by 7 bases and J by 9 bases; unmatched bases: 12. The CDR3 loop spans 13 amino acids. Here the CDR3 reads CSVPGTAGGPQHF. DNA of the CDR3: TGCAGTGTCCCGGGGACAGCGGGGGGGCCCCAGCATTTT.

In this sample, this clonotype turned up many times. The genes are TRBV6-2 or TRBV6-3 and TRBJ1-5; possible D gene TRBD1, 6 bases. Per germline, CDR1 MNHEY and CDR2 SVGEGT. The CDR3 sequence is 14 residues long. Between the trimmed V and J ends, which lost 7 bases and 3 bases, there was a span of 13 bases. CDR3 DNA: TGTGCCAGCACCCAACACAGGGACAATCAGCCCCAGCATTTT. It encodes CASTQHRDNQPQHF.

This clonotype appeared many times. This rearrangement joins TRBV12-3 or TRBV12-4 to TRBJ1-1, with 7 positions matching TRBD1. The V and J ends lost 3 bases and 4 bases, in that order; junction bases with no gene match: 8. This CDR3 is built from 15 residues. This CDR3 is CASSLGPPGGTEAFF. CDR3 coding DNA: TGTGCCAGCAGTTTGGGACCACCAGGGGGCACTGAAGCTTTCTTT.

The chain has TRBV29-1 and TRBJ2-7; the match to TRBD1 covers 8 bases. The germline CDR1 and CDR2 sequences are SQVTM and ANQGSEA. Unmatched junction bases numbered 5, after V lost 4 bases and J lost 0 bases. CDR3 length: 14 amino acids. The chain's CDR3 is CSVVGDRSSYEQYF. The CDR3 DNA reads TGCAGCGTTGTAGGGGACAGGTCCTCCTACGAGCAGTACTTC.

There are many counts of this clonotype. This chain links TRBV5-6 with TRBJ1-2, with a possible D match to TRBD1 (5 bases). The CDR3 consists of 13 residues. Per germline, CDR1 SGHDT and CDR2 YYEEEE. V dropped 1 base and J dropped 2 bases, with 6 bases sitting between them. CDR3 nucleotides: TGTGCCAGCAGCTTGAACAGGAACTATGGCTACACCTTC. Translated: CASSLNRNYGYTF.

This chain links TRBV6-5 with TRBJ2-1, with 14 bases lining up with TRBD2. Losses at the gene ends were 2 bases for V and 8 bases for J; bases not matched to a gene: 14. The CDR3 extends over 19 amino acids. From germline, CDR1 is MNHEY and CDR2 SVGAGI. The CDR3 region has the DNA TGTGCCAGCAGTTACACCACCCCCGGGACTAGCGGGAGTGGTTATGAGCAGTTCTTC. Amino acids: CASSYTTPGTSGSGYEQFF.

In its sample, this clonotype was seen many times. The CDR3 DNA follows: TGTGCCAGCAGTTCTCTTGAGCGGAGCTCCTACAATGAGCAGTTCTTC. Amino acid sequence: CASSSLERSSYNEQFF. The V call is TRBV12-3 or TRBV12-4, the J call TRBJ2-1; D is perhaps TRBD2 (5 bases). Trimming removed 4 bases from V and 0 bases from J, with 13 bases in between. CDR3 length equals 16 residues.

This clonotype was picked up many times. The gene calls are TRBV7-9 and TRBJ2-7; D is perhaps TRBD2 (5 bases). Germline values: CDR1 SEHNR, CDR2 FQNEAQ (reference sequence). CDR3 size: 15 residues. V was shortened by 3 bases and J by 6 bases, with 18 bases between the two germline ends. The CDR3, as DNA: TGTGCCAGCAGCTTGCTACTCTCCGGGATAGCCGAGCAGTACTTC. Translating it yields CASSLLLSGIAEQYF. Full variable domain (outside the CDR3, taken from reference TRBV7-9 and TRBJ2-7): DTGVSQNPRHKITKRGQNVTFRCDPISEHNRLYWYRQTLGQGPEFLTYFQNEAQLEKSRLLSDRFSAERPKGSFSTLEIQRTEQGDSAMYLCASSLLLSGIAEQYFGPGTRLTVT.

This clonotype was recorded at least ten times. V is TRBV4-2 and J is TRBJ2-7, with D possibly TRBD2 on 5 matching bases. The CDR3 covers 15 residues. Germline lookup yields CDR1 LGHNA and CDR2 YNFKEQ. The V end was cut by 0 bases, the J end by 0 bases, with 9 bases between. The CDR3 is CASSQDVGSSYEQYF. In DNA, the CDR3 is TGTGCCAGCAGCCAAGATGTAGGGAGCTCCTACGAGCAGTACTTC.